This entry lists 23 T cell receptor beta chains sequenced from one sample in a study of T cell repertoires in cytomegalovirus infection. TCRdb reprocessed the reads with MiXCR, giving one entry per CDR3 protein. This sample yields more than 350,000 distinct CDR3 sequences, of which approximately 31% are seen a single time; roughly an eighth belongs to the top ten. The sample comprised PBMCs. Every receptor here comes from a human donor in good health (CMV status not recorded). Some clones in this sample may be carry-over from other donors' samples.

This clonotype has more than one count but fewer than ten. The chain has TRBV20-1 and TRBJ1-5; D gene unclear. Deletions cut 6 bases from V and 0 bases from J, with 18 bases between. This CDR3 region has 16 residues. In germline, CDR1 is DFQATT, CDR2 SNEGSKA (reference sequence). This CDR3 reads CSAPVIGLTSNQPQHF. The CDR3, as DNA: TGCAGTGCCCCGGTTATTGGCCTTACTAGCAATCAGCCCCAGCATTTT.

As regards this clonotype: This may stem from a read error, because a much larger clone lies one nucleotide away. The chain employs TRBV10-2 and TRBJ1-6, with 7 positions matching TRBD1. The CDR3 totals 16 residues. The germline CDR1 and CDR2 sequences are WSHSY and SAAADI. DNA of the CDR3: TGCGCCAGCAGTGAGTCGATCAGGGGGGGGAATTCACCCCTCAACTTT. Amino acid sequence: CASSESIRGGNSPLNF.

Comments on this clonotype: With a much larger clone just one base away, this may be a read error. The conserved phenylalanine or tryptophan normally closing the CDR3 is absent here, so this likely arose from a read error. The chain is built from TRBV7-2 and TRBJ1-5, with D maybe TRBD1 (5 bases). This CDR3 contains 15 residues. The germline gives CDR1 SGHTA, CDR2 FQGNSA. V lost 6 bases, J lost 3 bases, and 15 bases lay in between. CDR3 bases: TGTGCCAGCAGTCTTGGGAGGGGTCACAATCAGCCCCAGCATTTA. Amino acids: CASSLGRGHNQPQHL.

CDR3 loop: CASSQDSTDTQYF. CDR3 DNA: TGCGCCAGCAGTCAGGACAGCACAGATACGCAGTATTTT. This chain connects TRBV5-1 to TRBJ2-3; D unclear. Trimming left V 5 bases short and J 0 bases short, with 7 bases between. Germline V lookup: CDR1 SGHRS, CDR2 YFSETQ. This CDR3 contains 13 residues.

This clonotype has a count of ten or more. The chain employs TRBV19 and TRBJ2-2; no firm D call. The V gene's germline CDR1 is LNHDA and CDR2 SQIVND (reference sequence). V shed 1 base and J shed 6 bases, with 9 bases lying between them. This CDR3 is built from 14 residues. The CDR3 DNA reads as TGTGCCAGTAGTATAGTAGGCCCTCCCGGGGAGCTGTTTTTT. This translates into CASSIVGPPGELFF.

This clonotype turned up a few times. The CDR3 loop reads CASSPLGDSLDKYF. The CDR3 nucleotides read TGTGCCAGCAGCCCTCTGGGGGACAGCCTAGACAAATACTTC. The chain employs TRBV7-8 and TRBJ2-7; the match to TRBD1 covers 7 bases. CDR3 length: 14 amino acids. V trimming: 5 bases; J trimming: 13 bases; junction bases outside the gene matches: 17. Germline CDR1 SGHVS, CDR2 FQNEAQ.

This clonotype was detected a few times. V gene TRBV19 combines with J gene TRBJ2-2, with TRBD1 identical over 8 bases. The CDR3 spans 15 residues. V was clipped by 3 bases and J by 5 bases; unmatched bases: 5. Germline V CDR1 and CDR2: LNHDA, SQIVND (reference sequence). This CDR3 reads CASSMGRGRTGELFF. The CDR3, as DNA: TGTGCCAGTAGTATGGGCAGGGGGCGTACCGGGGAGCTGTTTTTT.

The rearrangement links TRBV4-1 to TRBJ2-2; weak D call: TRBD1 (5 bases). Germline loops: CDR1 MGHRA, CDR2 YSYEKL. V was clipped by 0 bases and J by 5 bases, with 16 bases between them. This CDR3 is 17 amino acids long. The CDR3 region has the DNA TGCGCCAGCAGCCAAGATCCCCCAGGGATAATAACCGGGGAGCTGTTTTTT. Translating it yields CASSQDPPGIITGELFF.

A few counts support this clonotype. The chain employs TRBV2 and TRBJ1-4, with D maybe TRBD1 (5 bases). The length of the CDR3 is 13 residues. Germline V CDR1 and CDR2: SNHLY, FYNNEI. V lost 8 bases to trimming and J lost 5 bases, with 12 bases between them. The DNA of the CDR3 is TGTGCCAGCGGCAGGGTGACGAATGAAAAACTGTTTTTT. It yields the protein CASGRVTNEKLFF.

In its sample, this clonotype was seen many times. CDR3: CASSQTVGKLFF. The CDR3, as DNA: TGTGCCAGCAGCCAGACCGTTGGAAAACTGTTTTTT. This chain links TRBV7-2 with TRBJ1-4; no clear D. The CDR3 runs to 12 residues. The ends were cut back, 5 bases at V and 10 bases at J, with 11 bases in the middle. Germline values: CDR1 SGHTA, CDR2 FQGNSA.

This clonotype was detected many times. The CDR3 DNA is TGTGCCAGCACCCGTAGGGCGGTTGGGAACACTGAAGCTTTCTTT. Amino acids: CASTRRAVGNTEAFF. The chain is built from TRBV6-5 and TRBJ1-1; unclear D gene. Germline CDR1 MNHEY, CDR2 SVGAGI. This CDR3 contains 15 residues. V was pared by 7 bases and J by 1 base, with 16 bases between.

This chain connects TRBV19 to TRBJ1-6; TRBD1 might be the D (6 bases). Germline values: CDR1 LNHDA, CDR2 SQIVND (reference sequence). The V end was cut by 2 bases, the J end by 9 bases, with 11 bases between. The length of the CDR3 is 14 residues. The CDR3 region is CASSIKNRASPLHF. CDR3 DNA: TGTGCCAGTAGTATAAAGAACAGGGCTTCACCCCTCCACTTT.

The chain joins TRBV7-8 to TRBJ1-2; TRBD1 agrees at 7 bases. V trimming: 5 bases; J trimming: 3 bases; junction bases outside the gene matches: 12. The CDR3 runs to 16 residues. In germline, CDR1 is SGHVS, CDR2 FQNEAQ. CDR3 nucleotides: TGTGCCAGCAGCCCCAGCGGGGGACAGCCCTACTATGGCTACACCTTC. Amino acid sequence: CASSPSGGQPYYGYTF.

V and J are TRBV14 and TRBJ1-4; 10 bases fit TRBD1. In germline, CDR1 is SGHDN, CDR2 FVKESK. The CDR3 consists of 15 residues. Trimming cost V 6 bases and J 5 bases; bases outside gene matches: 6. The CDR3 nucleotides read TGTGCCAGCAGTCGACAGGGGGCACGCAATGAAAAACTGTTTTTT. Translation: CASSRQGARNEKLFF.

CDR3 nucleotide sequence: TGTGCCAGCAGTTTCGCAGGGCCTACCTATGGCTACACCTTC. Its protein product is CASSFAGPTYGYTF. The chain carries TRBV12-3 or TRBV12-4 and TRBJ1-2; D possibly corresponds to TRBD1 (5 bases). The CDR3 runs 14 residues. V gave up 3 bases and J gave up 4 bases, with 12 bases separating them.

This chain uses TRBV24-1 with TRBJ2-2; 8 nucleotides align to TRBD1. The CDR3 has 16 residues. In germline, CDR1 is KGHDR, CDR2 SFDVKD. Trimming at V came to 3 bases and at J to 5 bases, leaving 7 bases not matched to a gene. CDR3 loop: CATSDPSTGGTGELFF. In DNA, the CDR3 is TGTGCCACCAGTGATCCATCTACAGGGGGTACCGGGGAGCTGTTTTTT.

The table lists this clonotype with many counts. The chain combines TRBV7-6 with TRBJ1-1, with D uncertain. This CDR3 spans 14 amino acids. V shed 5 bases and J shed 8 bases, with 18 bases lying between them. Germline V CDR1 and CDR2: SGHVS, FNYEAQ. CDR3 residues: CASSNQAPAGEAFF. CDR3 DNA sequence: TGTGCCAGCAGCAATCAGGCGCCTGCGGGGGAAGCTTTCTTT.

This clonotype was picked up a small number of times. In DNA form, the CDR3 reads TGTGCCAGCAGCCGACAGGGGGGAGGTGAAAAACTGTTTTTT. Amino acids: CASSRQGGGEKLFF. The chain has TRBV4-2 and TRBJ1-4; 9 bases map to TRBD1. Germline lookup yields CDR1 LGHNA and CDR2 YNFKEQ. V was clipped by 4 bases and J by 7 bases; unmatched bases: 4. This CDR3 is 14 amino acids long.

This clonotype was seen a handful of times. The genes are TRBV2 and TRBJ2-7; D is ambiguous. Germline V gene sequence: CDR1 SNHLY, CDR2 FYNNEI. Trimming took 3 bases from V and 0 from J, leaving 6 bases between them. CDR3 length: 13 residues. The CDR3 loop is CASSDTSSYEQYF. For the CDR3, the DNA is TGTGCCAGCAGTGATACCAGCTCCTACGAGCAGTACTTC.

The chain carries TRBV6-2 or TRBV6-3 and TRBJ2-1; weak D call: TRBD2 (5 bases). Per germline, CDR1 MNHEY and CDR2 SVGEGT. V lost 11 bases, J lost 0 bases, and 8 bases lay in between. The CDR3 loop spans 12 amino acids. The CDR3 region is CAGGRSYNEQFF. In DNA, the CDR3 is TGTGCCGGAGGACGCTCCTACAATGAGCAGTTCTTC.

This clonotype came up many times. The rearrangement joins TRBV7-9 to TRBJ2-2; D uncertain. Germline CDR1 is SEHNR and CDR2 is FQNEAQ (reference sequence). The CDR3 is 13 residues long. Trimming pared 6 bases from V and 1 base from J, leaving 6 bases between. The CDR3 sequence: CASRDQNTGELFF. CDR3 sequence (DNA): TGTGCCAGCAGGGATCAGAACACCGGGGAGCTGTTTTTT. The variable domain in full, with the rest retrieved from reference TRBV7-9 and TRBJ2-2, is DTGVSQNPRHKITKRGQNVTFRCDPISEHNRLYWYRQTLGQGPEFLTYFQNEAQLEKSRLLSDRFSAERPKGSFSTLEIQRTEQGDSAMYLCASRDQNTGELFFGEGSRLTVL.

This clonotype was counted between two and nine times. This rearrangement joins TRBV6-5 to TRBJ2-1, with D perhaps assigned TRBD1 or TRBD2 (5 bases each). The length of the CDR3 is 15 residues. Germline V gene data show CDR1 as MNHEY and CDR2 as SVGAGI. The V end lost 2 bases, the J end lost 6 bases, and 14 bases lay between the germline ends. The CDR3 reads CASSYGSGPLNEQFF. CDR3 coding DNA: TGTGCCAGCAGTTACGGGTCGGGGCCCCTCAATGAGCAGTTCTTC.

V and J are TRBV11-2 and TRBJ2-3; TRBD2 is a possible D gene (6 bases). The CDR3 contains 16 residues. The germline gives CDR1 SGHAT, CDR2 FQNNGV. V gave up 7 bases and J gave up 0 bases, with 17 bases separating them. The CDR3 protein is CASTARAGTSTDTQYF. The CDR3, as DNA: TGTGCCAGCACCGCGAGGGCCGGGACTAGCACAGATACGCAGTATTTT.